The 28 T cell receptor beta chains in this list originate from one sample, sequenced in a study of shared clonotypes between healthy human individuals. TCRdb's copy holds only in-frame clones and misses some; the assay was immunoSEQ multiplex PCR. Among 1.4 million or so clones, about 98.5% were seen once, and the ten largest hold roughly 0.35%. Sample: naive CD4+ T cells sorted from blood. Subset of the sample: CD45RA+ positively selected. The receptors stem from a young man in good health.

J is TRBJ2-3 and V is TRBV5-1; D possibly corresponds to TRBD2 (5 bases). Germline CDR1 and CDR2: SGHRS and YFSETQ. V gave up 0 bases and J gave up 0 bases, with 8 bases separating them. The CDR3 contains 15 residues. CDR3 DNA sequence: TGCGCCAGCAGCTTGGCTCCGGGGAGCACAGATACGCAGTATTTT. It codes for CASSLAPGSTDTQYF.

With respect to this clone: The same CDR3 arises from other DNA sequences in this sample as well. This chain links TRBV19 with TRBJ2-3, with D possibly TRBD1 on 6 matching bases. Germline CDR1 reads LNHDA; CDR2 reads SQIVND (reference sequence). Trimming took 6 bases from V and 0 from J, leaving 10 bases between them. The CDR3 runs to 14 residues. CDR3 DNA sequence: TGTGCCAGTAGCCTCGGGACAAGCACAGATACGCAGTATTTT. Its translation: CASSLGTSTDTQYF.

The V call is TRBV2, the J call TRBJ2-7; weak D call: TRBD2 (5 bases). Germline assignment: CDR1 SNHLY and CDR2 FYNNEI. This CDR3 region has 15 residues. V lost 1 base to trimming and J lost 0 bases, with 10 bases between them. The CDR3 loop is CASSEGIGVSYEQYF. CDR3 DNA sequence: TGTGCCAGCAGTGAAGGCATCGGGGTCTCCTACGAGCAGTACTTC.

The chain combines TRBV14 with TRBJ2-1; 10 nucleotides match TRBD2. The CDR3 totals 15 residues. The germline V gene encodes CDR1 SGHDN and CDR2 FVKESK. V lost 1 base and J lost 8; bases outside the gene matches: 5. The CDR3 region has the DNA TGTGCCAGCAGCCAAGCGGCTAGCGGGAGACATGAGCAGTTCTTC. Amino acid sequence: CASSQAASGRHEQFF.

CDR3 protein: CASSSTSTGAGQPQHF. In DNA form, the CDR3 reads TGTGCCAGCAGTTCAACAAGTACAGGGGCTGGCCAGCCCCAGCATTTT. V gene TRBV27 combines with J gene TRBJ1-5, with 7 bases identical to TRBD1. With 4 bases clipped from V and 7 bases from J, the junction kept 13 bases outside the gene matches. The CDR3 loop spans 16 amino acids. In germline, CDR1 is MNHEY, CDR2 SMNVEV (reference sequence).

The chain recombines TRBV6-1 with TRBJ2-7; D may be TRBD2 (5 bases). In germline, CDR1 is MNHNS, CDR2 SASEGT. The ends were cut back, 7 bases at V and 3 bases at J, with 16 bases in the middle. The CDR3 sequence is 14 residues long. The chain's CDR3 is CASKRGSGVYEQYF. DNA of the CDR3: TGTGCCAGCAAACGGGGATCAGGAGTCTACGAGCAGTACTTC.

The rearrangement uses TRBV27 and TRBJ1-2; D not certain. V was cut by 5 bases and J by 4 bases, with 14 bases left in between. Germline V lookup: CDR1 MNHEY, CDR2 SMNVEV (reference sequence). The CDR3 loop spans 14 amino acids. CDR3 sequence: CASSPIDGVYGYTF. CDR3 nucleotide sequence: TGTGCCAGCAGTCCCATCGACGGAGTCTATGGCTACACCTTC.

The V gene is TRBV7-2, the J gene TRBJ2-5, with 8 bases matching TRBD1. From germline, CDR1 is SGHTA and CDR2 FQGNSA. The V gene end was trimmed by 2 bases and the J gene end by 2 bases; junction bases not matched to a gene: 4. The CDR3 has 15 amino acids. This chain's CDR3 is CASSLTGGWQETQYF. The CDR3 DNA sequence: TGTGCCAGCAGCTTAACAGGGGGGTGGCAAGAGACCCAGTACTTC. Complete variable domain (other parts from reference TRBV7-2 and TRBJ2-5): GAGVSQSPSNKVTEKGKDVELRCDPISGHTALYWYRQSLGQGLEFLIYFQGNSAPDKSGLPSDRFSAERTGGSVSTLTIQRTQQEDSAVYLCASSLTGGWQETQYFGPGTRLLVL.

The rearrangement joins TRBV29-1 to TRBJ2-7; D may be TRBD2 (5 bases). The CDR3 has 13 amino acids. The germline CDR1 and CDR2 sequences are SQVTM and ANQGSEA. V lost 6 bases, J lost 2 bases, and 14 bases lay in between. CDR3 nucleotide sequence: TGCAGCGTCCGGAGAGGGAGTACCTACGAGCAGTACTTC. It specifies CSVRRGSTYEQYF.

The CDR3 is CASLPLGLAPTDTQYF. The DNA of the CDR3 is TGTGCCAGTTTGCCGCTGGGACTAGCGCCGACAGATACGCAGTATTTT. The chain couples TRBV5-4 to TRBJ2-3; 10 bases are a match to TRBD2. Trimming removed 8 bases from V and 3 bases from J; junction bases left unmatched: 12. Germline V gene sequence: CDR1 SGHNT, CDR2 YYREEE (reference sequence). The CDR3 has 16 amino acids.

CDR3 sequence reads: CASSAREPYEQYF. The CDR3 bases are TGTGCCAGCAGCGCGCGGGAGCCCTACGAGCAGTACTTC. The genes are TRBV11-2 and TRBJ2-7; TRBD2 aligns across 7 bases. The CDR3 consists of 13 residues. Trimming took 5 bases from V and 2 from J; bases not matched to a gene: 3. The germline V gene encodes CDR1 SGHAT and CDR2 FQNNGV.

The chain joins TRBV5-1 to TRBJ2-5, with 7 bases that match TRBD2. This CDR3 has 14 residues. The germline gives CDR1 SGHRS, CDR2 YFSETQ. V lost 2 bases to trimming and J lost 5 bases; unmatched junction nucleotides: 6. DNA of the CDR3: TGCGCCAGCAGCTTACGGGGGGAGGCGGAGACCCAGTACTTC. Protein sequence: CASSLRGEAETQYF.

V is TRBV18 and J is TRBJ2-6; D is unresolved. The CDR3 consists of 16 residues. With 5 bases removed from V and 3 bases from J, the gap between germline ends came to 14 bases. CDR1 and CDR2 (germline): KGHSH, LQKENI. The CDR3, as DNA: TGTGCCAGCTCATCCTACTGGGGTTTTGGGGCCAACGTCCTGACTTTC. Translating it yields CASSSYWGFGANVLTF. Full variable domain (outside the CDR3, taken from reference TRBV18 and TRBJ2-6): NAGVMQNPRHLVRRRGQEARLRCSPMKGHSHVYWYRQLPEEGLKFMVYLQKENIIDESGMPKERFSAEFPKEGPSILRIQQVVRGDSAAYFCASSSYWGFGANVLTFGAGSRLTVL.

J is TRBJ2-7 and V is TRBV2; 10 nucleotides line up with TRBD2. The CDR3 loop spans 16 amino acids. Trimming took 10 bases from V and 0 from J; bases not matched to a gene: 12. Germline CDR1 reads SNHLY; CDR2 reads FYNNEI. The CDR3 here is CATDARVAGGSYEQYF. The CDR3 coding sequence is TGTGCCACCGACGCCAGGGTAGCGGGAGGCTCCTACGAGCAGTACTTC.

V is TRBV4-1 and J is TRBJ2-1; 11 positions match TRBD2. Germline assignment: CDR1 MGHRA and CDR2 YSYEKL. The CDR3 spans 17 residues. V lost 0 bases, J lost 4 bases, and 5 bases stayed unmatched. CDR3 region: CASSQDGGLAVYNEQFF. CDR3 DNA: TGCGCCAGCAGCCAAGATGGGGGACTAGCGGTATACAATGAGCAGTTCTTC.

The chain is built from TRBV7-2 and TRBJ2-1; TRBD2 matches at 8 bases. The junction had 3 bases not matched to a gene; V was cut back by 3 bases and J by 8 bases. Germline V gene sequence: CDR1 SGHTA, CDR2 FQGNSA. The CDR3 extends over 13 amino acids. CDR3 nucleotide sequence: TGTGCCAGCAGCTTGAGCGGGAGTGATGAGCAGTTCTTC. It encodes CASSLSGSDEQFF.

The rearrangement joins TRBV13 to TRBJ2-5; no reliable D call. There are 13 residues in the CDR3. V lost 4 bases to trimming and J lost 1 base, with 7 bases between them. Germline loops: CDR1 PRHDT, CDR2 FYEKMQ (reference sequence). The CDR3 DNA reads TGTGCCAGCAGCTATGGGGTCCAAGAGACCCAGTACTTC. Translating gives CASSYGVQETQYF.

The chain links TRBV30 to TRBJ2-3; no firm D call. The CDR3 contains 10 residues. Germline loops: CDR1 GTSNPN, CDR2 SVGIG (reference sequence). V lost 1 base to trimming and J lost 8 bases, with 4 bases between them. The CDR3 DNA reads TGTGCCTGGAGTGGGGTTACGCAGTATTTT. The encoded protein is CAWSGVTQYF.

The chain carries TRBV11-2 and TRBJ1-4, with a possible D match to TRBD1 (5 bases). Germline CDR1 and CDR2: SGHAT and FQNNGV. The CDR3 consists of 15 residues. Deletions cut 2 bases from V and 8 bases from J, with 15 bases between. CDR3 coding DNA: TGTGCCAGCAGCTTAAGGGACTGGGGGGAAGAAAAACTGTTTTTT. This sequence encodes CASSLRDWGEEKLFF.

V is TRBV7-9 and J is TRBJ1-1; 7 nucleotides align to TRBD1. Germline-derived CDR1 and CDR2 are SEHNR and FQNEAQ (reference sequence). The length of the CDR3 is 14 residues. Trimming removed 5 bases from V and 1 base from J; junction bases left unmatched: 4. CDR3 sequence reads: CASSQRQGNTEAFF. DNA of the CDR3: TGTGCCAGCAGCCAACGACAGGGGAACACTGAAGCTTTCTTT.

This clone has only one observation. The V gene is TRBV12-1, the J gene TRBJ2-1; whether TRBD2, the table's D call, matches the DNA was not checked. TRBV12-1 is deemed a pseudogene. The CDR3 sequence is 15 residues long. CDR3 nucleotide sequence: TGTGCCAGCAGCTACCGGACTAGCGGGAGTGGTGAGCAGTTCTTC. Its protein product is CASSYRTSGSGEQFF.

This chain uses TRBV27 with TRBJ2-7; 7 bases fit TRBD2. The J segment lost 4 bases and the V segment lost 6 bases, leaving 12 bases of the junction unmatched. This CDR3 contains 15 residues. Germline V CDR1 and CDR2: MNHEY, SMNVEV (reference sequence). DNA for the CDR3: TGTGCCAGCAGCCCCTCGGGCGGGAGTAGGTACGAGCAGTACTTC. This codes for CASSPSGGSRYEQYF.

This chain connects TRBV5-1 to TRBJ1-1; D gene unclear. CDR1 is SGHRS and CDR2 is YFSETQ in the germline V gene. V shed 6 bases and J shed 1 base, with 4 bases lying between them. The CDR3 spans 11 residues. The DNA for the CDR3 is TGCGCCAGCACTGGGAACACTGAAGCTTTCTTT. Its protein product is CASTGNTEAFF.

This chain joins TRBV14 and TRBJ2-3; D call uncertain. The germline V gene encodes CDR1 SGHDN and CDR2 FVKESK. Trimming took off 5 bases at V and 6 bases at J, with 18 bases between the two ends. The CDR3 has 15 amino acids. The CDR3 DNA sequence: TGTGCCAGCAGCAAAGTCTCCCAGGCGAGGGATACGCAGTATTTT. Amino acids: CASSKVSQARDTQYF.

Note on this clone: Other DNA sequences in the sample encode the same CDR3. The V gene is TRBV10-3, the J gene TRBJ2-1; TRBD2 might be the D (7 bases). CDR3 size: 15 residues. CDR1 is ENHRY, CDR2 SYGVKD, per germline. V dropped 5 bases and J dropped 7 bases, with 18 bases sitting between them. CDR3 residues: CAISLAGAPGNEQFF. CDR3 coding DNA: TGTGCCATCAGTCTTGCGGGGGCTCCGGGGAATGAGCAGTTCTTC.

J is TRBJ2-1 and V is TRBV4-2, with 10 bases aligning to TRBD2. This CDR3 has 17 residues. The germline gives CDR1 LGHNA, CDR2 YNFKEQ. Trimming took 1 base from V and 2 from J; bases not matched to a gene: 5. The CDR3 sequence is CASSQAPSGRAYNEQFF. The CDR3 DNA is TGTGCCAGCAGCCAAGCCCCAAGCGGGAGGGCCTACAATGAGCAGTTCTTC.

The chain is built from TRBV21-1 and TRBJ2-7. TRBV21-1 is noted as a pseudogene. There are 22 residues in the CDR3. Here the CDR3 DNA reads TGTGCCAGCAGCCCTGACATCGGAGGGGGGATTAGCGGTTTCACTCATTTCTACGAGCAGTACTTC. Residues: CASSPDIGGGISGFTHFYEQYF.

The gene calls are TRBV27 and TRBJ2-1; D possibly corresponds to TRBD2 (6 bases). CDR1 is MNHEY, CDR2 SMNVEV, per germline (reference sequence). V shed 5 bases and J shed 7 bases, with 12 bases lying between them. This CDR3 comprises 13 residues. The CDR3 coding sequence is TGTGCCAGCAGTAGACTAGGACTGAATGAGCAGTTCTTC. The encoded protein is CASSRLGLNEQFF.